The following is a TCR beta chain sequence with its context. This record comes from a study of control samples from healthy donors and cancer patients. The table came from immunoSEQ multiplex PCR; TCRdb's copy has only in-frame clones and leaves some out. In the table there are 140,000 to 150,000 clones, 75% to 95% of which are singletons. Sequences were obtained from blood. This clonotype originated in a man aged 25-45 years in good health.

As DNA, the CDR3 is TGTGCCAGCAGTGACAGGGGGCGCGGGAATTCACCCCTCCACTTT. It specifies CASSDRGRGNSPLHF. The rearrangement uses TRBV6-1 and TRBJ1-6; 8 nucleotides agree with TRBD1. The CDR3 totals 15 residues. V lost 3 bases and J lost 7; bases outside the gene matches: 5. CDR1 and CDR2 from the germline V gene are MNHNS and SASEGT.